The 27 T cell receptor beta chains in this list originate from one sample, sequenced in a study of T cell changes during pregnancy in multiple sclerosis. Libraries were prepared by immunoSEQ multiplex PCR; TCRdb keeps only in-frame clonotypes and omits some of them. The table records tens of thousands of clones, approximately 91% of them present only once. The specimen comprised peripheral blood, sampled in the second trimester of pregnancy. These TCRs come from a female donor with multiple sclerosis, enrolled in a pregnancy study.

In this sample, this clone turned up once. The chain joins TRBV5-6 to TRBJ1-5; no clear D. Germline V gene sequence: CDR1 SGHDT, CDR2 YYEEEE. V lost 0 bases, J lost 11 bases, and 18 bases lay in between. The CDR3 totals 15 residues. The CDR3 reads CASSLGYASTRAQHF. The CDR3 DNA sequence: TGTGCCAGCAGCTTGGGGTACGCTTCTACGCGAGCCCAGCATTTT.

The CDR3 coding sequence is TGTGCCAGCAGTCACGGGGTTTTTGAGACCCAGTACTTC. Protein: CASSHGVFETQYF. The genes are TRBV6-5 and TRBJ2-5; the D gene is possibly TRBD2 (5 bases). CDR1 is MNHEY, CDR2 SVGAGI, per germline. This CDR3 comprises 13 residues. V was pared by 5 bases and J by 5 bases, with 12 bases between.

The chain carries TRBV30 and TRBJ2-2; D is uncertain. Germline V gene lookup returns CDR1 GTSNPN and CDR2 SVGIG (reference sequence). Trimming pared 7 bases from V and 0 bases from J, leaving 9 bases between. The CDR3 consists of 13 residues. The CDR3 sequence is CASSGSNTGELFF. The DNA for the CDR3 is TGTGCCTCATCAGGTTCGAACACCGGGGAGCTGTTTTTT.

This clone was counted between two and nine times. V is TRBV18 and J is TRBJ1-2; D is possibly TRBD1 (5 bases). The V end lost 8 bases, the J end lost 5 bases, and 18 bases lay between the germline ends. The CDR3 consists of 14 residues. Germline loops: CDR1 KGHSH, CDR2 LQKENI. The CDR3 sequence: CASGQGMQWYGYTF. In DNA, the CDR3 is TGTGCCAGCGGTCAGGGCATGCAGTGGTATGGCTACACCTTC. Drawing the rest from reference TRBV18 and TRBJ1-2, the complete variable domain is NAGVMQNPRHLVRRRGQEARLRCSPMKGHSHVYWYRQLPEEGLKFMVYLQKENIIDESGMPKERFSAEFPKEGPSILRIQQVVRGDSAAYFCASGQGMQWYGYTFGSGTRLTVV.

The rearrangement links TRBV6-5 to TRBJ1-2; D call uncertain. The CDR3 is 13 amino acids. Germline-derived CDR1 and CDR2 are MNHEY and SVGAGI. Trimming shortened V by 6 bases and J by 2 bases, and 10 bases separated the two germline ends. CDR3 sequence reads: CASSTRENYGYTF. CDR3 nucleotides: TGTGCCAGCAGCACCCGGGAAAACTATGGCTACACCTTC.

V usage is TRBV30 and J usage is TRBJ1-1; no reliable D call. Germline CDR1 GTSNPN, CDR2 SVGIG (reference sequence). This CDR3 has 14 residues. Trimming removed 6 bases from V and 1 base from J, with 15 bases in between. The CDR3 coding sequence is TGTGCCTGCCGCCTCATTGAGGGGAACACTGAAGCTTTCTTT. Its translation: CACRLIEGNTEAFF.

V usage is TRBV28 and J usage is TRBJ1-2, with 7 nucleotides matching TRBD1. CDR3 length: 13 residues. V lost 0 bases and J lost 8; bases outside the gene matches: 3. Per germline, CDR1 MDHEN and CDR2 SYDVKM. For the CDR3, the DNA is TGTGCCAGCAGTTTATGGGAGACAGGGGGCTACACCTTC. This encodes CASSLWETGGYTF.

This chain joins TRBV7-2 and TRBJ2-3, with 9 nucleotides matching TRBD2. Per the germline V gene, CDR1 is SGHTA and CDR2 is FQGNSA. Germline trimming cut 2 bases from V and 3 bases from J; bases unmatched to any gene: 3. CDR3 size: 15 residues. CDR3 protein: CASSLTLAGTDTQYF. The CDR3 nucleotides read TGTGCCAGCAGCTTAACGCTAGCGGGAACAGATACGCAGTATTTT.

This chain links TRBV7-3 with TRBJ2-1; TRBD2 agrees at 9 bases. The V segment lost 4 bases and the J segment 10 bases; nucleotides outside the gene matches: 14. The CDR3 consists of 16 residues. The germline CDR1 and CDR2 sequences are SGHTA and FQGTGA. The CDR3 loop reads CASSSLSGGRSEEQFF. Here the CDR3 DNA reads TGTGCCAGCAGCTCCCTTAGCGGGGGCCGCTCGGAGGAGCAGTTCTTC.

The rearrangement joins TRBV30 to TRBJ2-1, with a possible D match to TRBD2 (6 bases). Germline loops: CDR1 GTSNPN, CDR2 SVGIG (reference sequence). V lost 0 bases, J lost 6 bases, and 12 bases lay in between. CDR3 length: 14 amino acids. The CDR3 sequence is CAWSVMGLFNEQFF. The CDR3 DNA follows: TGTGCCTGGAGTGTAATGGGACTCTTCAATGAGCAGTTCTTC.

V and J are TRBV7-9 and TRBJ2-5; D remains ambiguous. The length of the CDR3 is 11 residues. Germline V lookup: CDR1 SEHNR, CDR2 FQNEAQ (reference sequence). Trimming cost V 5 bases and J 1 base, with 2 bases left between them. CDR3 residues: CASSLQETQYF. The CDR3, as DNA: TGTGCCAGCAGCCTCCAAGAGACCCAGTACTTC.

This clone was detected once. The rearrangement links TRBV7-3 to TRBJ1-1; D is possibly TRBD1 (6 bases). Germline CDR1 and CDR2: SGHTA and FQGTGA. V was clipped by 8 bases and J by 5 bases, with 15 bases between them. The CDR3 covers 13 residues. CDR3 residues: CASGYSQGTEAFF. The DNA for the CDR3 is TGTGCCAGCGGGTACAGCCAGGGGACTGAAGCTTTCTTT.

The J gene is TRBJ2-1, the V gene TRBV27; 7 positions match TRBD1. Germline-derived CDR1 and CDR2 are MNHEY and SMNVEV (reference sequence). Germline trimming cut 1 base from V and 1 base from J; bases unmatched to any gene: 4. The CDR3 spans 16 residues. The CDR3 loop reads CASSLWGTVSYNEQFF. As DNA, the CDR3 is TGTGCCAGCAGTTTATGGGGGACAGTTTCCTACAATGAGCAGTTCTTC.

The DNA for the CDR3 is TGTGCCAGCAGCCTAAGACTAGCTGGGGCGGGGGATACGCAGTATTTT. It translates to CASSLRLAGAGDTQYF. The chain recombines TRBV7-2 with TRBJ2-3; 7 bases are a match to TRBD2. The CDR3 totals 16 residues. After removal of 5 bases from V and 6 bases from J, the junction contained 14 bases not matched to a gene. Germline CDR1 SGHTA, CDR2 FQGNSA.

The chain joins TRBV28 to TRBJ2-5; possibly TRBD1 for D (7 bases). The germline V gene has CDR1 MDHEN and CDR2 SYDVKM. Trimming left V 6 bases short and J 7 bases short, with 21 bases between. This CDR3 region has 15 residues. The CDR3 nucleotides read TGTGCCAGCAGGCAGGGGGGTCGGGCTGCGGGGACCCAGTACTTC. Translation: CASRQGGRAAGTQYF.

The chain joins TRBV6-6 to TRBJ1-3, with 10 positions matching TRBD1. The CDR3 has 16 amino acids. The germline gives CDR1 MNHNY, CDR2 SVGAGI (reference sequence). After removal of 6 bases from V and 4 bases from J, the junction contained 9 bases not matched to a gene. CDR3 residues: CASSPGTGAGGNTIYF. In DNA, the CDR3 is TGTGCCAGCAGCCCCGGGACAGGGGCAGGGGGAAACACCATATATTTT.

This rearrangement joins TRBV18 to TRBJ2-7; no reliable D call. The CDR3 sequence is 13 residues long. V lost 0 bases, J lost 3 bases, and 6 bases lay in between. Per the germline V gene, CDR1 is KGHSH and CDR2 is LQKENI. For the CDR3, the DNA is TGTGCCAGCTCACCACCGGGCCACTACGAGCAGTACTTC. Translating gives CASSPPGHYEQYF. Full variable domain (missing parts from reference TRBV18 and TRBJ2-7): NAGVMQNPRHLVRRRGQEARLRCSPMKGHSHVYWYRQLPEEGLKFMVYLQKENIIDESGMPKERFSAEFPKEGPSILRIQQVVRGDSAAYFCASSPPGHYEQYFGPGTRLTVT.

The CDR3 nucleotides are TGTGCCACCAGCAGAGAACCGCGAACCTCGAACACTGAAGCTTTCTTT. This codes for CATSREPRTSNTEAFF. J is TRBJ1-1 and V is TRBV15, with D hard to call. Trimming took 0 bases from V and 1 from J, leaving 12 bases between them. Looked up from germline, CDR1 is LNHNV and CDR2 is YYDKDF (reference sequence). This CDR3 has 16 residues.

V usage is TRBV7-2 and J usage is TRBJ1-1; weak D call: TRBD1 (5 bases). The CDR3 runs 13 residues. V shed 5 bases and J shed 6 bases, with 13 bases lying between them. Germline V lookup: CDR1 SGHTA, CDR2 FQGNSA. CDR3 sequence reads: CASSPQGGAEAFF. In DNA, the CDR3 is TGTGCCAGCAGCCCCCAGGGAGGCGCTGAAGCTTTCTTT.

The rearrangement links TRBV5-4 to TRBJ2-1; TRBD2 agrees at 16 bases. V gave up 0 bases and J gave up 7 bases; unmatched junction bases: 7. The CDR3 runs 18 residues. Looked up from germline, CDR1 is SGHNT and CDR2 is YYREEE (reference sequence). The CDR3 DNA reads TGTGCCAGCAGCTTGGGGGGACTAGCGGGGGGGCTGACGAATGAGCAGTTCTTC. Residues: CASSLGGLAGGLTNEQFF.

The V gene is TRBV25-1, the J gene TRBJ2-3; 12 nucleotides line up with TRBD2. Trimming took 1 base from V and 4 from J; bases not matched to a gene: 6. Germline V gives CDR1 MGHDK, CDR2 SYGVNS. The CDR3 has 17 amino acids. CDR3 nucleotides: TGTGCCAGCAGTGAATTGTCTAGCGGGGGGGAATCAGATACGCAGTATTTT. Its protein is CASSELSSGGESDTQYF.

The chain employs TRBV28 and TRBJ1-6; TRBD1 is a possible D gene (6 bases). V lost 7 bases and J lost 3, with 13 bases in between. Germline V CDR1 and CDR2: MDHEN, SYDVKM. The CDR3 covers 15 residues. CDR3 sequence (DNA): TGTGCCAGCACCCCGACAGGCCTCTATAATTCACCCCTCCACTTT. It encodes CASTPTGLYNSPLHF.

V is TRBV6-5 and J is TRBJ2-7; no clear D gene. With 2 bases removed from V and 6 bases from J, the gap between germline ends came to 11 bases. This CDR3 spans 13 amino acids. Germline values: CDR1 MNHEY, CDR2 SVGAGI. The CDR3 reads CASSYLSLREQYF. CDR3 sequence (DNA): TGTGCCAGCAGTTACCTGTCCCTACGCGAGCAGTACTTC.

The rearrangement links TRBV18 to TRBJ2-7, with D possibly matching TRBD1 (6 bases). V gave up 6 bases and J gave up 0 bases, with 15 bases separating them. The CDR3 sequence is 15 residues long. Germline CDR1 and CDR2: KGHSH and LQKENI. This CDR3 is CASSPGQFSSYEQYF. The CDR3 coding sequence is TGTGCCAGCTCCCCCGGACAGTTCTCCTCCTACGAGCAGTACTTC.

The chain combines TRBV18 with TRBJ2-7, with D perhaps TRBD2 (6 bases). The germline V gene encodes CDR1 KGHSH and CDR2 LQKENI. Trimming stripped 3 bases from V and 7 bases from J, with 13 bases between. CDR3 length: 13 residues. The CDR3 loop reads CASSPAGPGEQYF. The CDR3 nucleotides read TGTGCCAGCTCACCTGCGGGACCGGGAGAGCAGTACTTC.

CDR3 sequence (DNA): TGTGCCAGCAGCTTAGGAGGGTCGGGAAACACCATATATTTT. Amino acids: CASSLGGSGNTIYF. The rearrangement links TRBV7-2 to TRBJ1-3; no firm D call. Between the trimmed V and J ends, which lost 1 base and 4 bases, there was a span of 8 bases. The CDR3 length is 14 residues. The germline CDR1 and CDR2 sequences are SGHTA and FQGNSA. Full variable domain (remainder filled in from reference TRBV7-2 and TRBJ1-3): GAGVSQSPSNKVTEKGKDVELRCDPISGHTALYWYRQSLGQGLEFLIYFQGNSAPDKSGLPSDRFSAERTGGSVSTLTIQRTQQEDSAVYLCASSLGGSGNTIYFGEGSWLTVV.

The chain joins TRBV6-5 to TRBJ2-2, with D tentatively TRBD2 (6 bases). This CDR3 is built from 15 residues. CDR1 is MNHEY, CDR2 SVGAGI, per germline. Trimming cost V 0 bases and J 6 bases, with 11 bases left between them. The CDR3: CASSYSEGRPGELFF. Here the CDR3 DNA reads TGTGCCAGCAGTTACTCGGAGGGGCGCCCCGGGGAGCTGTTTTTT.